A selection of T cell receptor beta chains follows, all from one sample in a study of T-cell reconstitution after alpha-beta-depleted transplantation in children. TCRdb analysed the PCR reads with MiXCR anew, one entry per CDR3 protein. The table includes a few hundred thousand distinct CDR3 sequences, roughly 13% detected once. The sequences come from PBMCs, mostly from graft donor cells, collected 360 days after TCRalphabeta/CD19-depleted stem cell transplant. These receptors were obtained from a male patient younger than 18 who had a stem cell transplant for acute myeloid leukemia, so the T cells may come from the graft donor. Each CDR3 is given with its conserved first and last residue. The order of the fields is V gene, D gene, J gene, CDR3 length, clone size, CDR3 DNA, CDR3 protein. A D gene is named only where the DNA matches it firmly. A row's size may be missing; if present it is once, few, many or a size class.

V gene: TRBV6-1; D gene: NA; J gene: TRBJ1-4; CDR3 length: 15; clone size: few; CDR3 DNA: TGTGCCAGCAGCAGGCCAGGGGATCCTAATGAAAAACTGTTTTTT; CDR3 protein: CASSRPGDPNEKLFF
V gene: TRBV5-1; D gene: NA; J gene: TRBJ2-1; CDR3 length: 13; clone size: NA; CDR3 DNA: TGCGCCAGCAGCTTGGTGGCGGAAGGGGGACAGTTCTTC; CDR3 protein: CASSLVAEGGQFF
V gene: TRBV14; D gene: TRBD2; J gene: TRBJ2-5; CDR3 length: 16; clone size: NA; CDR3 DNA: TGTGCCAGCAGCCAAGAACTAGCGGGGTACCAAGAGACCCAGTACTTC; CDR3 protein: CASSQELAGYQETQYF
V gene: TRBV15; D gene: TRBD1; J gene: TRBJ2-3; CDR3 length: 19; clone size: NA; CDR3 DNA: TGTGCCACCAGCAGAGAGCCTCCAGGGGGAATCCTCCTCACAGATACGCAGTATTTT; CDR3 protein: CATSREPPGGILLTDTQYF
V gene: TRBV7-6; D gene: NA; J gene: TRBJ2-5; CDR3 length: 17; clone size: many; CDR3 DNA: TGTGCCAGCAGCTTAGCGCGCTCCAGGGTACACGACGGGACCCAGTACTTC; CDR3 protein: CASSLARSRVHDGTQYF
V gene: TRBV7-2; D gene: TRBD2; J gene: TRBJ2-7; CDR3 length: 15; clone size: NA; CDR3 DNA: TGTGCCAGCAGCTTATTTGCGGGAGTCGGTTACGAGCAGTACTTC; CDR3 protein: CASSLFAGVGYEQYF
V gene: TRBV7-2; D gene: NA; J gene: TRBJ2-3; CDR3 length: 15; clone size: few; CDR3 DNA: TGTGCCAGCAGCTTAGACAGGGTGGGGGCAGATACGCAGTATTTT; CDR3 protein: CASSLDRVGADTQYF
V gene: TRBV9; D gene: NA; J gene: TRBJ2-1; CDR3 length: 18; clone size: NA; CDR3 DNA: TGTGCCAGCAGCCCCCAAGGGGCGAGGCGGGTCTCCTACAATGAGCAGTTCTTC; CDR3 protein: CASSPQGARRVSYNEQFF
V gene: TRBV29-1; D gene: NA; J gene: TRBJ2-7; CDR3 length: 13; clone size: few; CDR3 DNA: TGCAGCGTACCAGGGGACTTACAATACGAGCAGTACTTC; CDR3 protein: CSVPGDLQYEQYF
V gene: TRBV20-1; D gene: NA; J gene: TRBJ2-3; CDR3 length: 14; clone size: many; CDR3 DNA: TGCAGTGCACCGATAGCGGTCGGTAGAGATACGCAGTATTTT; CDR3 protein: CSAPIAVGRDTQYF
V gene: TRBV28; D gene: TRBD1; J gene: TRBJ1-5; CDR3 length: 13; clone size: many; CDR3 DNA: TGTGCCAGCAGTCCCCCAGGGGGTGCGCCCCAGCATTTT; CDR3 protein: CASSPPGGAPQHF
V gene: TRBV5-6; D gene: NA; J gene: TRBJ2-1; CDR3 length: 14; clone size: once; CDR3 DNA: TGTGCCAGCATACAGGGGGGGACCTACAATGAGCAGTTCTTC; CDR3 protein: CASIQGGTYNEQFF
V gene: TRBV9; D gene: NA; J gene: TRBJ2-7; CDR3 length: 14; clone size: NA; CDR3 DNA: TGTGCCAGCAGCGTAGCGGGAGAGACCTACGAGCAGTACTTC; CDR3 protein: CASSVAGETYEQYF
V gene: TRBV27; D gene: NA; J gene: TRBJ2-7; CDR3 length: 16; clone size: few; CDR3 DNA: TGTGCCAGCAGTATAACGGGACACCTACCTTTCTACGAGCAGTACTTC; CDR3 protein: CASSITGHLPFYEQYF
V gene: TRBV7-9; D gene: TRBD2; J gene: TRBJ2-5; CDR3 length: 16; clone size: many; CDR3 DNA: TGTGCCAGCAGCTCCTTTTCGAGCGGGGACCAAGAGACCCAGTACTTC; CDR3 protein: CASSSFSSGDQETQYF
V gene: TRBV29-1; D gene: TRBD2; J gene: TRBJ2-1; CDR3 length: 13; clone size: NA; CDR3 DNA: TGCAGCGCCGGGACTAGCGGGGGCAATGAGCAGTTCTTC; CDR3 protein: CSAGTSGGNEQFF
V gene: TRBV20-1; D gene: NA; J gene: TRBJ1-1; CDR3 length: 12; clone size: few; CDR3 DNA: TGCAGTGCTCCGAAGGAGGGTCCGGAAGCTTTCTTT; CDR3 protein: CSAPKEGPEAFF
V gene: TRBV4-2; D gene: TRBD2; J gene: TRBJ2-3; CDR3 length: 17; clone size: NA; CDR3 DNA: TGTGCCAGCAGCCAAGATCGGACTAGCGGCCCACCAGATACGCAGTATTTT; CDR3 protein: CASSQDRTSGPPDTQYF
V gene: TRBV4-3; D gene: TRBD2; J gene: TRBJ2-1; CDR3 length: 18; clone size: NA; CDR3 DNA: TGCGCCAGCAGCCAAGAACCTCACGGGACTAGCACCTACAATGAGCAGTTCTTC; CDR3 protein: CASSQEPHGTSTYNEQFF
V gene: TRBV25-1; D gene: NA; J gene: TRBJ1-2; CDR3 length: 14; clone size: NA; CDR3 DNA: TGTGCCAGCAGTGAATGGCCGGAAGTCTATGGCTACACCTTC; CDR3 protein: CASSEWPEVYGYTF
V gene: TRBV7-3; D gene: TRBD2; J gene: TRBJ2-3; CDR3 length: 16; clone size: few; CDR3 DNA: TGTGCCAGCAGCGAGGGACTAGCGGGGTATACAGATACGCAGTATTTT; CDR3 protein: CASSEGLAGYTDTQYF
V gene: TRBV5-1; D gene: NA; J gene: TRBJ2-5; CDR3 length: 11; clone size: many; CDR3 DNA: TGTGCCAGCAGTTTAGGGGGGACCCAGTACTTC; CDR3 protein: CASSLGGTQYF
V gene: TRBV7-2; D gene: TRBD2; J gene: TRBJ2-2; CDR3 length: 17; clone size: many; CDR3 DNA: TGTGCCAGCAGCTTCAATAGCGGGCCCCTTAACACCGGGGAGCTGTTTTTT; CDR3 protein: CASSFNSGPLNTGELFF
V gene: TRBV5-1; D gene: NA; J gene: TRBJ2-5; CDR3 length: 12; clone size: many; CDR3 DNA: TGCGCCAGCAGCTTGCTGGATGGGACCCAGTACTTC; CDR3 protein: CASSLLDGTQYF
V gene: TRBV29-1; D gene: NA; J gene: TRBJ2-1; CDR3 length: 13; clone size: few; CDR3 DNA: TGCAGCGTTGAACCCTTCAGCCACAATGAGCAGTTCTTC; CDR3 protein: CSVEPFSHNEQFF
V gene: TRBV11-1; D gene: TRBD2; J gene: TRBJ2-2; CDR3 length: 19; clone size: NA; CDR3 DNA: TGTGCCAGCAGCTTAGTTGCTAGCGGGAGGCCCTCGAACACCGGGGAGCTGTTTTTT; CDR3 protein: CASSLVASGRPSNTGELFF
V gene: TRBV7-2; D gene: NA; J gene: TRBJ2-7; CDR3 length: 14; clone size: few; CDR3 DNA: TGTGCCAGCAGCACCATTAGAGGATCCTACGAGCAGTACTTC; CDR3 protein: CASSTIRGSYEQYF
V gene: TRBV6-1; D gene: TRBD2; J gene: TRBJ2-3; CDR3 length: 15; clone size: few; CDR3 DNA: TGTGCCAGCAGTCCGGGACTAGGAATCGAAGATACGCAGTATTTT; CDR3 protein: CASSPGLGIEDTQYF
V gene: TRBV30; D gene: NA; J gene: TRBJ1-2; CDR3 length: 14; clone size: NA; CDR3 DNA: TGTGCCTGTTTACCGCCCGCGGGGGTCCATGGCTACACCTTC; CDR3 protein: CACLPPAGVHGYTF
V gene: TRBV12-3/TRBV12-4; D gene: NA; J gene: TRBJ2-1; CDR3 length: 17; clone size: NA; CDR3 DNA: TGTGCCAGCTACCCTCACGCAGGACTAAGCTCCTACAATGAGCAGTTCTTC; CDR3 protein: CASYPHAGLSSYNEQFF
V gene: TRBV19; D gene: NA; J gene: TRBJ2-5; CDR3 length: 14; clone size: NA; CDR3 DNA: TGTGCCAGTAGGGCCAGGGGAGGTCGAGAGACCCAGTACTTC; CDR3 protein: CASRARGGRETQYF
V gene: TRBV4-2; D gene: TRBD1; J gene: TRBJ2-7; CDR3 length: 16; clone size: many; CDR3 DNA: TGTGCCAGCAGCCAATTCTGGCGACAGGGGGCCTACGAGCAGTACTTC; CDR3 protein: CASSQFWRQGAYEQYF
V gene: TRBV12-3/TRBV12-4; D gene: NA; J gene: TRBJ1-4; CDR3 length: 15; clone size: few; CDR3 DNA: TGTGCCAGCAGTTTAATGGAGGATCGGATCATAAAACTGTTTTTT; CDR3 protein: CASSLMEDRIIKLFF
V gene: TRBV28; D gene: NA; J gene: TRBJ2-6; CDR3 length: 15; clone size: few; CDR3 DNA: TGTGCCAGCAGTTTATCACAGGCTGGGGCCAACGTCCTGACTTTC; CDR3 protein: CASSLSQAGANVLTF
V gene: TRBV3-1; D gene: TRBD2; J gene: TRBJ2-1; CDR3 length: 16; clone size: many; CDR3 DNA: TGTGCCAGCAGCCAAGGGCCAGCGGGAGGGTCAAATGAGCAGTTCTTC; CDR3 protein: CASSQGPAGGSNEQFF
V gene: TRBV4-3; D gene: NA; J gene: TRBJ2-3; CDR3 length: 15; clone size: NA; CDR3 DNA: TGCGCCAGCAGCCAAGATTCTCTTAGCACAGATACGCAGTATTTT; CDR3 protein: CASSQDSLSTDTQYF
V gene: TRBV10-3; D gene: TRBD1; J gene: TRBJ2-5; CDR3 length: 13; clone size: few; CDR3 DNA: TGTGCCATCAGCCGACAGGGGTCAGAGACCCAGTACTTC; CDR3 protein: CAISRQGSETQYF
V gene: TRBV29-1; D gene: NA; J gene: TRBJ2-5; CDR3 length: 13; clone size: NA; CDR3 DNA: TGCAGCGTTGGGCCGGGCCTCCAAGAGACCCAGTACTTC; CDR3 protein: CSVGPGLQETQYF
V gene: TRBV11-2; D gene: TRBD1; J gene: TRBJ1-1; CDR3 length: 14; clone size: NA; CDR3 DNA: TGTGCCAGCAGCACCGGGACAGGGATCCCTGAAGCTTTCTTT; CDR3 protein: CASSTGTGIPEAFF
V gene: TRBV2; D gene: NA; J gene: TRBJ1-2; CDR3 length: 14; clone size: NA; CDR3 DNA: TGTGCCAGCAGTGAGGGCCGGGGGAGCTATGGCTACACCTTC; CDR3 protein: CASSEGRGSYGYTF
V gene: TRBV30; D gene: NA; J gene: TRBJ2-6; CDR3 length: 13; clone size: few; CDR3 DNA: TGTGCCTGGAGTTTCTCTGGGGCCAACGTCCTGACTTTC; CDR3 protein: CAWSFSGANVLTF
V gene: TRBV5-1; D gene: NA; J gene: TRBJ2-3; CDR3 length: 15; clone size: few; CDR3 DNA: TGCGCCAGCAGCTTGGCCTCAGGGGTCACAGATACGCAGTATTTT; CDR3 protein: CASSLASGVTDTQYF
V gene: TRBV5-1; D gene: TRBD2; J gene: TRBJ2-7; CDR3 length: 15; clone size: many; CDR3 DNA: TGCGCCAGCAGCCAAGGACTAGCGGCTACCTACGAGCAGTACTTC; CDR3 protein: CASSQGLAATYEQYF
V gene: TRBV28; D gene: TRBD2; J gene: TRBJ2-7; CDR3 length: 19; clone size: few; CDR3 DNA: TGTGCCAGCAGTTTATCCGCCGTAGGACTAGCCCCATTGGAGTACGAGCAGTACTTC; CDR3 protein: CASSLSAVGLAPLEYEQYF